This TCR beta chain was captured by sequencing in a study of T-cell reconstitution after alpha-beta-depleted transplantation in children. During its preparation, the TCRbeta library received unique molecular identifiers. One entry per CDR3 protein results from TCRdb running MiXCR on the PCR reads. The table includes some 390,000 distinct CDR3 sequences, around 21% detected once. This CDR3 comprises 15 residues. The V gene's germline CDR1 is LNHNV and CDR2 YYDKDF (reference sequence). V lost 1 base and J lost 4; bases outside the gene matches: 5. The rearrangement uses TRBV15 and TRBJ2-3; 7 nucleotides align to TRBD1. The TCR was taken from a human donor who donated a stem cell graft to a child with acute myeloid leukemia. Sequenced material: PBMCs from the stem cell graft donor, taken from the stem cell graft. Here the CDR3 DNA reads TGTGCCACCAGCAGAGCCAGGGGGAAGTCAGATACGCAGTATTTT. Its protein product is CATSRARGKSDTQYF. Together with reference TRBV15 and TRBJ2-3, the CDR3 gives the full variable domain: DAMVIQNPRYQVTQFGKPVTLSCSQTLNHNVMYWYQQKSSQAPKLLFHYYDKDFNNEADTPDNFQSRRPNTSFCFLDIRSPGLGDTAMYLCATSRARGKSDTQYFGPGTRLTVL.